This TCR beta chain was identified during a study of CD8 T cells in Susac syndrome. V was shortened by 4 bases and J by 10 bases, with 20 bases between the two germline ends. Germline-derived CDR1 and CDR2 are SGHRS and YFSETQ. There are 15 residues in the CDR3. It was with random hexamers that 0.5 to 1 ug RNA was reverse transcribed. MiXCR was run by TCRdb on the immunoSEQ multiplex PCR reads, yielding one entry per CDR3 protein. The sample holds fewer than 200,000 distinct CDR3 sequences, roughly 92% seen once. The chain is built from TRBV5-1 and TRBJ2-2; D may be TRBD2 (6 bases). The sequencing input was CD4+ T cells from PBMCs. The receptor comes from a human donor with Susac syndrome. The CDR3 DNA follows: TGCGCCAGCAGCCCGGCGCTAGCGTTGGCCTCGGAGCTGTTTTTT. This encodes CASSPALALASELFF.